These 22 T cell receptor beta chains originate from one sample sequenced in a study of blood T cell repertoires in COVID-19. Measured with immunoSEQ multiplex PCR; TCRdb has only the in-frame clones, and not every one. The sample carries under 80,000 clones, about 83% recorded once. Sequencing input: peripheral blood. The receptor set was obtained from an older woman with acute or convalescent COVID-19.

The J gene is TRBJ1-1, the V gene TRBV19; no clear D gene. Germline CDR1 and CDR2: LNHDA and SQIVND (reference sequence). This CDR3 comprises 13 residues. The V end lost 6 bases, the J end lost 0 bases, and 8 bases lay between the germline ends. CDR3 sequence reads: CASSTVLNTEAFF. The CDR3 DNA reads TGTGCCAGTAGCACGGTCCTGAACACTGAAGCTTTCTTT.

A single count supports this clone. The rearrangement links TRBV19 to TRBJ2-1; 7 bases are shared with TRBD2. The V and J ends lost 6 bases and 2 bases, in that order; junction bases with no gene match: 7. This CDR3 spans 15 amino acids. Germline V gives CDR1 LNHDA, CDR2 SQIVND (reference sequence). CDR3 residues: CASSLGGRTYNEQFF. Here the CDR3 DNA reads TGTGCCAGTAGCCTCGGGGGGAGGACCTACAATGAGCAGTTCTTC. The full variable domain, rest sourced from reference TRBV19 and TRBJ2-1, is DGGITQSPKYLFRKEGQNVTLSCEQNLNHDAMYWYRQDPGQGLRLIYYSQIVNDFQKGDIAEGYSVSREKKESFPLTVTSAQKNPTAFYLCASSLGGRTYNEQFFGPGTRLTVL.

The V and J genes are TRBV15 and TRBJ1-5; D might be TRBD1 (5 bases). The CDR3 runs 14 residues. Germline loops: CDR1 LNHNV, CDR2 YYDKDF (reference sequence). V was clipped by 5 bases and J by 2 bases, with 10 bases between them. CDR3 sequence reads: CATSQTGGNQPQHF. DNA for the CDR3: TGTGCCACCAGCCAGACGGGGGGCAATCAGCCCCAGCATTTT.

The chain employs TRBV6-1 and TRBJ2-5; tentative D call: TRBD1 (5 bases). The V end lost 2 bases, the J end lost 2 bases, and 9 bases lay between the germline ends. Looked up from germline, CDR1 is MNHNS and CDR2 is SASEGT. The CDR3 consists of 14 residues. The CDR3 DNA follows: TGTGCCAGCAGTGAAATGAGGACACAAGAGACCCAGTACTTC. Encoded protein: CASSEMRTQETQYF.

V and J are TRBV3-1 (or the pseudogene TRBV3-2) and TRBJ2-7; D is possibly TRBD1 (5 bases). This CDR3 is built from 14 residues. Per the germline V gene, CDR1 is LGHDT and CDR2 is YNNKEL (reference sequence). The ends were cut back, 3 bases at V and 5 bases at J, with 14 bases in the middle. CDR3 nucleotides: TGTGCCAGCAGCCATCTCAGGGTTCCTCACGAGCAGTACTTC. It encodes CASSHLRVPHEQYF.

The genes are TRBV6-5 and TRBJ1-1; D possibly corresponds to TRBD1 (5 bases). The CDR3 loop spans 12 amino acids. Trimming shortened V by 8 bases and J by 7 bases, and 14 bases separated the two germline ends. Germline V gene lookup returns CDR1 MNHEY and CDR2 SVGAGI. CDR3 amino acids: CASGAGMGEAFF. The CDR3 bases are TGTGCCAGCGGGGCGGGGATGGGTGAAGCTTTCTTT.

The CDR3 reads CASSYLAGDHNEQFF. The CDR3 DNA reads as TGTGCCAGCAGCTACCTAGCGGGGGACCACAATGAGCAGTTCTTC. The gene calls are TRBV7-3 and TRBJ2-1; 10 nucleotides line up with TRBD2. V trimming: 4 bases; J trimming: 5 bases; junction bases outside the gene matches: 5. CDR1 and CDR2 from the germline V gene are SGHTA and FQGTGA. The CDR3 length is 15 residues. Full variable domain (remainder filled in from reference TRBV7-3 and TRBJ2-1): GAGVSQTPSNKVTEKGKYVELRCDPISGHTALYWYRQSLGQGPEFLIYFQGTGAADDSGLPNDRFFAVRPEGSVSTLKIQRTERGDSAVYLCASSYLAGDHNEQFFGPGTRLTVL.

Of note for this clone: Other DNA sequences in the sample encode the same CDR3. V and J are TRBV19 and TRBJ1-5; TRBD1 agrees at 7 bases. After removal of 1 base from V and 3 bases from J, the junction contained 6 bases not matched to a gene. The CDR3 has 16 amino acids. The germline CDR1 and CDR2 sequences are LNHDA and SQIVND (reference sequence). CDR3 DNA sequence: TGTGCCAGTAGTATAGTCCACAGGGGCTCCAATCAGCCCCAGCATTTT. Amino acid sequence: CASSIVHRGSNQPQHF.

This clone came up a few times. CDR3 protein: CASSLDGGLGNQPQHF. The CDR3 DNA reads TGTGCCAGCAGCTTAGATGGGGGGTTGGGCAATCAGCCCCAGCATTTT. This rearrangement joins TRBV7-9 to TRBJ1-5; D is possibly TRBD1 (5 bases). The V gene's germline CDR1 is SEHNR and CDR2 FQNEAQ (reference sequence). The ends were cut back, 1 base at V and 2 bases at J, with 12 bases in the middle. This CDR3 has 16 amino acids.

This clone was found a few times. The chain has TRBV28 and TRBJ1-2; no clear D. The germline V and J ends were trimmed by 5 bases and 7 bases, with 17 bases remaining between them. This CDR3 comprises 14 residues. CDR1 is MDHEN, CDR2 SYDVKM, per germline. CDR3 DNA: TGTGCCAGCAGTGACCGCGGGTTAGTGAGTGGCTACACCTTC. It is translated as CASSDRGLVSGYTF.

The rearrangement links TRBV19 to TRBJ1-6; TRBD1 is a possible D gene (5 bases). The germline V and J ends were trimmed by 4 bases and 14 bases, with 12 bases remaining between them. Per the germline V gene, CDR1 is LNHDA and CDR2 is SQIVND (reference sequence). The CDR3 runs to 12 residues. The CDR3, as DNA: TGTGCCAGTAGTACCCCCACGGGGGCCCTCCACTTT. This translates into CASSTPTGALHF.

This clone was counted many times. V gene TRBV10-2 combines with J gene TRBJ1-2; TRBD1 might be the D (5 bases). Germline V gene data show CDR1 as WSHSY and CDR2 as SAAADI. This CDR3 contains 12 residues. Trimming removed 2 bases from V and 7 bases from J, with 8 bases in between. The CDR3 DNA reads TGCGCCAGCAGTGAGATTCAGGGTGGCTACACCTTC. Amino acids: CASSEIQGGYTF.

The rearrangement uses TRBV6-5 and TRBJ1-6, with 8 bases fitting TRBD1. V lost 5 bases to trimming and J lost 8 bases; unmatched junction nucleotides: 8. Germline assignment: CDR1 MNHEY and CDR2 SVGAGI. This CDR3 is 15 amino acids long. The CDR3 bases are TGTGCCAGCAGTCTCGCGGGACAGGCCTATTCACCCCTCCACTTT. This translates into CASSLAGQAYSPLHF.

This clone appeared a few times. This sequence joins TRBV5-1 and TRBJ2-5; 8 positions agree with TRBD2. The J segment lost 0 bases and the V segment lost 3 bases, leaving 4 bases of the junction unmatched. Germline CDR1 and CDR2: SGHRS and YFSETQ. The CDR3 consists of 15 residues. CDR3 sequence: CASSSGGAYQETQYF. CDR3 DNA: TGCGCCAGCAGCTCCGGGGGGGCGTACCAAGAGACCCAGTACTTC.

The chain couples TRBV25-1 to TRBJ1-2, with TRBD1 matching 11 bases. This CDR3 is built from 14 residues. The V and J ends lost 1 base and 8 bases, in that order; junction bases with no gene match: 3. The germline V gene encodes CDR1 MGHDK and CDR2 SYGVNS. CDR3 nucleotide sequence: TGTGCCAGCAGTGAATGGACAGGGGGCGAAGGCTACACCTTC. Amino acids: CASSEWTGGEGYTF.

The chain joins TRBV19 to TRBJ1-5; D possibly corresponds to TRBD1 (6 bases). CDR3 length: 14 residues. The germline CDR1 and CDR2 sequences are LNHDA and SQIVND (reference sequence). Trimming shortened V by 3 bases and J by 4 bases, and 10 bases separated the two germline ends. The CDR3 DNA reads TGTGCCAGTAGTATGGGACACGCGAATCAGCCCCAGCATTTT. It is translated as CASSMGHANQPQHF.

The chain is built from TRBV7-9 and TRBJ2-3; 12 bases fit TRBD2. Per germline, CDR1 SEHNR and CDR2 FQNEAQ (reference sequence). V lost 4 bases to trimming and J lost 2 bases; unmatched junction nucleotides: 4. The CDR3 consists of 16 residues. The chain's CDR3 is CASSSLAGGPTDTQYF. In nucleotides, the CDR3 is TGTGCCAGCAGCTCACTAGCGGGGGGCCCCACAGATACGCAGTATTTT.

This clone is a singleton in its sample. The chain has TRBV27 and TRBJ2-4, with a tentative D call TRBD2 (6 bases). Germline CDR1 is MNHEY and CDR2 is SMNVEV (reference sequence). The CDR3 runs to 12 residues. V was pared by 8 bases and J by 9 bases, with 14 bases between. CDR3 nucleotides: TGTGCCAGCCCGGGGTTGCGGGGCATTCAGTACTTC. Protein sequence: CASPGLRGIQYF.

The gene calls are TRBV27 and TRBJ1-1, with D unresolved. This CDR3 region has 12 residues. The V and J ends lost 4 bases and 5 bases respectively, with 8 bases between them. Germline V gene lookup returns CDR1 MNHEY and CDR2 SMNVEV (reference sequence). CDR3 in amino acids: CASSSIGTEAFF. CDR3 DNA sequence: TGTGCCAGCAGTTCTATCGGTACTGAAGCTTTCTTT.

This clone turned up a few times. J is TRBJ2-3 and V is TRBV19, with a weak D call TRBD1 (5 bases). The V gene lost 2 bases and the J gene lost 0 bases, with 9 bases spanning the gap. This CDR3 has 15 residues. Germline CDR1 is LNHDA and CDR2 is SQIVND (reference sequence). The CDR3, as DNA: TGTGCCAGTAGTATAAAGGGGCCAAGCACAGATACGCAGTATTTT. This translates into CASSIKGPSTDTQYF. Full variable domain (missing parts from reference TRBV19 and TRBJ2-3): DGGITQSPKYLFRKEGQNVTLSCEQNLNHDAMYWYRQDPGQGLRLIYYSQIVNDFQKGDIAEGYSVSREKKESFPLTVTSAQKNPTAFYLCASSIKGPSTDTQYFGPGTRLTVL.

V usage is TRBV6-2 or TRBV6-3 and J usage is TRBJ1-3; D not certain. V lost 6 bases, J lost 0 bases, and 12 bases lay in between. This CDR3 has 15 amino acids. Germline assignment: CDR1 MNHEY and CDR2 SVGEGT. In DNA form, the CDR3 reads TGTGCCAGCAGCCGACTAAGGGCCTCTGGAAACACCATATATTTT. It encodes CASSRLRASGNTIYF.

In the case of this clone: The sample carries other DNA sequences with the same CDR3. CDR3 in amino acids: CASSFRDSLYGYTF. The CDR3 nucleotides are TGTGCCAGCAGCTTTCGGGACAGTTTATATGGCTACACCTTC. The rearrangement uses TRBV7-9 and TRBJ1-2; 7 nucleotides line up with TRBD1. J was trimmed by 5 bases and V by 3 bases; bases with no gene match: 6. This CDR3 has 14 amino acids. Per the germline V gene, CDR1 is SEHNR and CDR2 is FQNEAQ (reference sequence).